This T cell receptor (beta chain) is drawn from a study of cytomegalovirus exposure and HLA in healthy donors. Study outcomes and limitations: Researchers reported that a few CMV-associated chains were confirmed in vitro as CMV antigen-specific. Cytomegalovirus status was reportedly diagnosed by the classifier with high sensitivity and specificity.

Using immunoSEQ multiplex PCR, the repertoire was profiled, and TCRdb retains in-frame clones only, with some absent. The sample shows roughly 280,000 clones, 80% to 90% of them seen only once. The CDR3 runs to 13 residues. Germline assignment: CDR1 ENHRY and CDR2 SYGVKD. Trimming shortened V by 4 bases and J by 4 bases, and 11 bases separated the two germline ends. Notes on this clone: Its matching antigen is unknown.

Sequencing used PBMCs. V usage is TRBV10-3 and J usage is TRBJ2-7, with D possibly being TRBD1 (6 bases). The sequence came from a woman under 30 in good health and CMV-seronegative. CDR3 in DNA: TGTGCCATCAGTGCAGAACAGGGATACGAGCAGTACTTC. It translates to CAISAEQGYEQYF.